The T cell receptor beta chain under discussion was sequenced for a study of regulatory T cells. Study-level results: In CD3G-deficient patients, conventional CD4+ T cells were enriched for hydrophobic CDR3 residues at positions 6 and 7. Regulatory T cells showed the strongest V-J pair restriction and V/J gene skewing among patient repertoires.

As for this clone: Its target is not known.

A couple of CD3G-deficient patients had more severe autoimmunity; all had some. At testing, patients were 2 to 39 years old, with reduced naive and increased memory T-cell proportions. Regulatory (CD25-high CD127-low) and conventional (CD25-low CD127-high) CD4+ T cells were sorted separately. This CDR3 is built from 13 residues. In germline, CDR1 is ENHRY, CDR2 SYGVKD. Trimming removed 5 bases from V and 3 bases from J; junction bases left unmatched: 4. The PCR used 52 TRBV and 13 TRBJ primers. TCRdb's copy holds only in-frame clones and misses some; the assay was immunoSEQ multiplex PCR. The sample has approximately 31,000 clones; over 90% are singletons.

This receptor was taken from a child younger than 10 with CD3G deficiency. The chain carries TRBV10-3 and TRBJ2-7, with 7 bases lining up with TRBD1. The sequencing sample was made of conventional CD4+ T cells sorted from blood. CDR3 amino acids: CAISLNRGYEQYF. CDR3 DNA sequence: TGTGCCATCAGTCTTAACAGGGGCTACGAGCAGTACTTC.